The 3 T cell receptor beta chains below were found in one sample sequenced in a study of blood T cell repertoires in COVID-19. This table comes from immunoSEQ multiplex PCR, and its TCRdb copy is limited to in-frame clones, with some not included. The sample lists some 100,000 clones; about 80% were seen once. The material sequenced was peripheral blood. The receptors were sampled from a woman between 70 and 85 years old with acute or convalescent COVID-19.

J is TRBJ2-5 and V is TRBV19, with 7 bases fitting TRBD2. Trimming took 3 bases from V and 1 from J; bases not matched to a gene: 2. The germline CDR1 and CDR2 sequences are LNHDA and SQIVND (reference sequence). This CDR3 is 14 amino acids long. The CDR3 spells CASSISGPQETQYF. For the CDR3, the DNA is TGTGCCAGTAGTATTAGCGGGCCCCAAGAGACCCAGTACTTC.

The genes are TRBV19 and TRBJ1-4, with no clear D. V dropped 6 bases and J dropped 5 bases, with 7 bases sitting between them. The CDR3 loop spans 12 amino acids. Germline lookup yields CDR1 LNHDA and CDR2 SQIVND (reference sequence). The CDR3 region has the DNA TGTGCCAGTAGAATACGGAATGAAAAACTGTTTTTT. Amino acid sequence: CASRIRNEKLFF.

The chain couples TRBV2 to TRBJ1-6; 8 bases line up with TRBD1. CDR1 is SNHLY, CDR2 FYNNEI, per germline. This CDR3 has 15 amino acids. V lost 3 bases to trimming and J lost 7 bases; unmatched junction nucleotides: 5. The CDR3 region has the DNA TGTGCCAGCAGTGACAGGGGGCTAGGGAATTCACCCCTCCACTTT. Its protein product is CASSDRGLGNSPLHF. Drawing the rest from reference TRBV2 and TRBJ1-6, the complete variable domain is EPEVTQTPSHQVTQMGQEVILRCVPISNHLYFYWYRQILGQKVEFLVSFYNNEISEKSEIFDDQFSVERPDGSNFTLKIRSTKLEDSAMYFCASSDRGLGNSPLHFGNGTRLTVT.